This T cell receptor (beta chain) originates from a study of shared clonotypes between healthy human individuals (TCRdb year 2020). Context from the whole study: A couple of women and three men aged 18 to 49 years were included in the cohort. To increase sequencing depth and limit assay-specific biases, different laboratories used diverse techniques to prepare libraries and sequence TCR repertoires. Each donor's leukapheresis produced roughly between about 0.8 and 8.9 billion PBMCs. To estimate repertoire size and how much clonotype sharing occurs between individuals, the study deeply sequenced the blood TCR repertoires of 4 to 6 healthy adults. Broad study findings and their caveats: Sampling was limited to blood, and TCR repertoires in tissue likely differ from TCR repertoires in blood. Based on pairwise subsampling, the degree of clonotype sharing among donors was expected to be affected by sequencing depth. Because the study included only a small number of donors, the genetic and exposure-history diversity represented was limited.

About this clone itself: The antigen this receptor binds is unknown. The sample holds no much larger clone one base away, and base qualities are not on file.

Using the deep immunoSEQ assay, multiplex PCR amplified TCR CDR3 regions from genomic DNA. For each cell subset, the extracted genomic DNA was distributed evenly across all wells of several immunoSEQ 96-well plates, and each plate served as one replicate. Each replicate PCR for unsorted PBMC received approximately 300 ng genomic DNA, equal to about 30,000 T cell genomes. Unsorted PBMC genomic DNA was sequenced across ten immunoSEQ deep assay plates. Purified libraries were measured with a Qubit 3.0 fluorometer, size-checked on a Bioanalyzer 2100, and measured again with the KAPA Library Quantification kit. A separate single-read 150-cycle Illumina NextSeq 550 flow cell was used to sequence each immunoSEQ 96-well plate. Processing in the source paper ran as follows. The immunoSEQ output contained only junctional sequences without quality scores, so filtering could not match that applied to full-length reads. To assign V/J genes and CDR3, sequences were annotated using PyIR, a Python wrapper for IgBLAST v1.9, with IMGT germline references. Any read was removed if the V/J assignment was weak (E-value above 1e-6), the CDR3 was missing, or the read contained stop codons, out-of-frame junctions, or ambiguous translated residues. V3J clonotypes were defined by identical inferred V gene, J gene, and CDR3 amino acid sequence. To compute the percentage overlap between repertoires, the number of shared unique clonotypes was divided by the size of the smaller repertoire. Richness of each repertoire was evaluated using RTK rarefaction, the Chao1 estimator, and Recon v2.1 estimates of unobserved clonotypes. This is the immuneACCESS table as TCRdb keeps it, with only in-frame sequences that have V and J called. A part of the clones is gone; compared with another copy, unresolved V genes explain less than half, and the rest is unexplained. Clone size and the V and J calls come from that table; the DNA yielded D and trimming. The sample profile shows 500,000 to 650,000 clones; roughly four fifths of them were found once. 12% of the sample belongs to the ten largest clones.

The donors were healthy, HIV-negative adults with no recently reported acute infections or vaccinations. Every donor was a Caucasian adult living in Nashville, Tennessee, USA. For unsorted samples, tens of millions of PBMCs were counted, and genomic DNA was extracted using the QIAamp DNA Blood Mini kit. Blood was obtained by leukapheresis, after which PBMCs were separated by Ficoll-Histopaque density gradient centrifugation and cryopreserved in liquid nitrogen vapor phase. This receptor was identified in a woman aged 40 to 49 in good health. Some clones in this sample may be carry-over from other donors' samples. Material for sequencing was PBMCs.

The DNA sequence is TGTGCCAGCAGGGGGACTTCCTCCTACAATGAGCAGTTCTTC. Its translation is CASRGTSSYNEQFF. The rearranged segments are TRBV2 and TRBJ2-1, with TRBD2 as a weak D call on 6 bases. The CDR3 goes from the cysteine to the phenylalanine over 14 residues. The only DNA kept is the CDR3, 42 bases in frame from the first base. CDR1 and CDR2, looked up from the germline V gene, are SNHLY and FYNNEI. The junction shows trimming of 6 bases on V and 0 bases on J, plus 9 bases between the germline ends. Supplemented by the reference TRBV2 and TRBJ2-1 proteins around the CDR3, the complete variable domain is EPEVTQTPSHQVTQMGQEVILRCVPISNHLYFYWYRQILGQKVEFLVSFYNNEISEKSEIFDDQFSVERPDGSNFTLKIRSTKLEDSAMYFCASRGTSSYNEQFFGPGTRLTVL.